Listed below are T cell receptor beta chains from one sample, sequenced in a study of cytomegalovirus exposure and HLA in healthy donors. The table came from immunoSEQ multiplex PCR; TCRdb's copy has only in-frame clones and leaves some out. The sample lists more than 95,000 clones, approximately 79% occurring once. Sequencing was carried out using PBMCs. The receptors derive from a middle-aged man in good health and CMV-seropositive. CDR3s include the opening cysteine and the closing phenylalanine or tryptophan. D genes are given only for firm matches. Rows may omit the clone size; those that give it use once, few, many or a size class.

v_call,j_call,d_call,clone_size,cdr3_aa,cdr3_nt
TRBV18,TRBJ2-5,NA,NA,CASSPPNQETQYF,TGTGCCAGCTCACCACCTAATCAAGAGACCCAGTACTTC
TRBV6-1,TRBJ1-5,NA,NA,CASSPLYEPQHF,TGTGCCAGCAGTCCCCTCTACGAGCCCCAGCATTTT
TRBV19,TRBJ1-5,NA,NA,CASSGGPQHF,TGTGCCAGTAGCGGGGGGCCCCAGCATTTT
TRBV5-1,TRBJ1-1,NA,NA,CASSLQGYTEAFF,TGCGCCAGCAGCCTACAGGGCTACACTGAAGCTTTCTTT
TRBV9,TRBJ2-2,TRBD1,once,CASSVGTGEGGELFF,TGTGCCAGCAGCGTAGGGACAGGGGAAGGCGGGGAGCTGTTTTTT
TRBV25-1,TRBJ2-7,NA,many,CASSFDRPAPNVSYEQYF,TGTGCCAGCAGTTTCGACAGGCCGGCACCAAACGTCTCCTACGAGCAGTACTTC
TRBV6-5,TRBJ1-5,NA,NA,CASSYSRGKPQHF,TGTGCCAGCAGTTACTCGAGGGGGAAGCCCCAGCATTTT
TRBV11-2,TRBJ2-7,TRBD2,NA,CASNLRGGSGDEQYF,TGTGCCAGCAACCTAAGGGGCGGGAGTGGGGACGAGCAGTACTTC
TRBV10-3,TRBJ2-2,NA,NA,CAISTRHWNTGELFF,TGTGCCATCAGCACTAGGCACTGGAACACCGGGGAGCTGTTTTTT
TRBV29-1,TRBJ2-5,NA,NA,CSVGGPRASETQYF,TGCAGCGTTGGGGGCCCTAGGGCGTCGGAGACCCAGTACTTC
TRBV28,TRBJ2-7,NA,NA,CASSSPTREQYF,TGTGCCAGCAGTTCACCCACTAGGGAGCAGTACTTC
TRBV5-6,TRBJ1-2,TRBD1,NA,CASSWDRGTRGYTF,TGTGCCAGCAGCTGGGACAGGGGAACTCGTGGCTACACCTTC
TRBV7-2,TRBJ1-2,TRBD1,NA,CASSLTIGGGDYGYTF,TGTGCCAGCAGCTTAACAATAGGGGGCGGTGACTATGGCTACACCTTC
TRBV10-1,TRBJ2-6,NA,NA,CASSEGGTGSGANVLTF,TGCGCCAGCAGTGAGGGAGGAACCGGGTCTGGGGCCAACGTCCTGACTTTC
TRBV6-5,TRBJ2-1,TRBD2,NA,CASSFPRGGVRNEQFF,TGTGCCAGCAGTTTCCCTCGGGGGGGGGTTAGGAATGAGCAGTTCTTC
TRBV7-9,TRBJ1-2,TRBD1,NA,CASSTGQFNYGYTF,TGTGCCAGCAGCACGGGACAGTTCAACTATGGCTACACCTTC
TRBV2,TRBJ2-7,NA,NA,CASCVAGSIYEQYF,TGTGCCAGCTGCGTTGCGGGAAGTATCTACGAGCAGTACTTC
TRBV6-5,TRBJ2-5,NA,few,CAIRGDNQETQYF,TGTGCCATCAGGGGGGACAACCAAGAGACCCAGTACTTC